The 18 T cell receptor beta chains listed next were all sequenced from one sample in a study of beta chain features in type 1 diabetes (dated by TCRdb to 2016 to 2019). Library prep was done by the immunoSEQ multiplex PCR assay. All of the isolated RNA was reverse transcribed with the High Capacity cDNA Reverse Transcription Kit, so expressed TCRB transcripts were sequenced. TCRdb carries this immuneACCESS record with in-frame sequences only. Its versions omit some clonotypes, under half of them owing to an unresolved V gene in the studies checked, with the rest unexplained. A total of under 200,000 clones appear in this sample, 7.5% to 10% of them only once. The ten largest clones represent less than 0.85% of the sample. Sequences were obtained from central memory CD4+ T cells from blood. All receptors derive from a man aged 18 to 35 in good health.

The V call is TRBV18, the J call TRBJ1-3; maybe TRBD1 (6 bases). Trimming removed 3 bases at V and 0 bases at J, with 9 bases between. Germline assignment: CDR1 KGHSH and CDR2 LQKENI. The CDR3 is 15 amino acids. The CDR3 spells CASSPGTISGNTIYF. Written as DNA, the CDR3 is TGTGCCAGCTCACCCGGGACAATCTCTGGAAACACCATATATTTT.

V gene TRBV14 combines with J gene TRBJ2-6, with 7 nucleotides matching TRBD2. This CDR3 has 15 residues. Germline-derived CDR1 and CDR2 are SGHDN and FVKESK. Germline trimming cut 8 bases from V and 0 bases from J; bases unmatched to any gene: 4. The CDR3 region is CASVGGNSGANVLTF. In DNA form, the CDR3 reads TGTGCCAGCGTGGGGGGGAACTCTGGGGCCAACGTCCTGACTTTC.

This clone occurred a few times. The chain combines TRBV7-9 with TRBJ2-7, with a weak D call TRBD2 (5 bases). The CDR3 covers 15 residues. With 5 bases removed from V and 0 bases from J, the gap between germline ends came to 14 bases. Germline CDR1 and CDR2: SEHNR and FQNEAQ (reference sequence). The CDR3 protein is CASSPGLQSSYEQYF. The CDR3 nucleotides read TGTGCCAGCAGCCCAGGACTCCAAAGCTCCTACGAGCAGTACTTC.

The sample holds a few counts of this clone. This chain uses TRBV9 with TRBJ2-3; no reliable D call. CDR3 size: 13 residues. Trimming pared 3 bases from V and 2 bases from J, leaving 7 bases between. CDR1 SGDLS and CDR2 YYNGEE come from the germline V gene. CDR3 sequence (DNA): TGTGCCAGCAGCGCCCATTTCACAGATACGCAGTATTTT. It codes for CASSAHFTDTQYF.

The V gene is TRBV6-1, the J gene TRBJ2-1, with 14 nucleotides matching TRBD2. The CDR3 is 14 residues long. The V gene end was trimmed by 6 bases and the J gene end by 7 bases; junction bases not matched to a gene: 2. Germline CDR1 MNHNS, CDR2 SASEGT. CDR3 sequence: CASRGLAGANEQFF. CDR3 nucleotides: TGTGCCAGCAGGGGACTAGCGGGAGCGAATGAGCAGTTCTTC.

The chain links TRBV7-3 to TRBJ2-3; 9 nucleotides align to TRBD1. Germline trimming cut 6 bases from V and 0 bases from J; bases unmatched to any gene: 7. The CDR3 consists of 16 residues. The germline V gene encodes CDR1 SGHTA and CDR2 FQGTGA. The CDR3 reads CASSLTGGTSTDTQYF. Here the CDR3 DNA reads TGTGCCAGCAGTTTGACAGGGGGGACTAGCACAGATACGCAGTATTTT.

The CDR3 DNA follows: TGTGCCAGCAGCTTGAACAGGATGGGCAATCAGCCCCAGCATTTT. Its protein is CASSLNRMGNQPQHF. The chain couples TRBV5-4 to TRBJ1-5, with D perhaps TRBD1 (5 bases). This CDR3 is 15 amino acids long. V was shortened by 1 base and J by 2 bases, with 10 bases between the two germline ends. Germline CDR1 SGHNT, CDR2 YYREEE (reference sequence).

This chain joins TRBV7-2 and TRBJ1-1; tentative D call: TRBD1 (6 bases). The CDR3 sequence is 17 residues long. Germline assignment: CDR1 SGHTA and CDR2 FQGNSA. V was pared by 1 base and J by 0 bases, with 15 bases between. The CDR3 spells CASSLGGGVGLNTEAFF. CDR3 nucleotide sequence: TGTGCCAGCAGCTTAGGAGGGGGTGTCGGGCTGAACACTGAAGCTTTCTTT.

The rearrangement uses TRBV12-5 and TRBJ1-2, with TRBD1 matching over 8 bases. Germline trimming cut 2 bases from V and 0 bases from J; bases unmatched to any gene: 8. Germline V gene lookup returns CDR1 LGHNT and CDR2 FRNRAP. The CDR3 contains 17 residues. The DNA for the CDR3 is TGTGCTAGTGGTTTGACCACCAACAGGGGGACTAACTATGGCTACACCTTC. Residues: CASGLTTNRGTNYGYTF. Using reference TRBV12-5 and TRBJ1-2 for the parts outside the CDR3, the full variable domain is DARVTQTPRHKVTEMGQEVTMRCQPILGHNTVFWYRQTMMQGLELLAYFRNRAPLDDSGMPKDRFSAEMPDATLATLKIQPSEPRDSAVYFCASGLTTNRGTNYGYTFGSGTRLTVV.

This clone has just a few counts. CDR3 amino acids: CASSLGAGTGFDQPQHF. In nucleotides, the CDR3 is TGTGCCAGCAGCTTAGGGGCAGGGACAGGGTTCGATCAGCCCCAGCATTTT. The chain uses TRBV7-9 and TRBJ1-5, with 9 positions matching TRBD1. Germline CDR1 is SEHNR and CDR2 is FQNEAQ (reference sequence). V gave up 1 base and J gave up 5 bases; unmatched junction bases: 9. This CDR3 comprises 17 residues.

V gene TRBV9 combines with J gene TRBJ2-3; maybe TRBD2 (5 bases). The germline V and J ends were trimmed by 0 bases and 1 base, with 12 bases remaining between them. CDR1 is SGDLS, CDR2 YYNGEE, per germline. This CDR3 region has 16 residues. The CDR3 spells CASSVGIAPGTDTQYF. The CDR3, as DNA: TGTGCCAGCAGCGTAGGGATAGCGCCGGGCACAGATACGCAGTATTTT.

This clone was counted between two and nine times. This chain connects TRBV28 to TRBJ1-4, with a weak D call TRBD1 (5 bases). Between the trimmed V and J ends, which lost 4 bases and 8 bases, there was a span of 14 bases. The length of the CDR3 is 14 residues. Germline lookup yields CDR1 MDHEN and CDR2 SYDVKM. CDR3 bases: TGTGCCAGCAGTTCCCAGGCGGGACGGGAAAAACTGTTTTTT. Residues: CASSSQAGREKLFF.

This clone was seen a few times. This chain links TRBV19 with TRBJ2-7; possibly TRBD1 for D (5 bases). The CDR3 consists of 14 residues. Germline V gene data show CDR1 as LNHDA and CDR2 as SQIVND (reference sequence). Trimming took 4 bases from V and 0 from J, leaving 10 bases between them. The CDR3 here is CASSTAGNSYEQYF. The CDR3 nucleotides are TGTGCCAGTAGTACGGCAGGGAACTCCTACGAGCAGTACTTC.

This clone has only a few counts. The same CDR3 also results from other DNA sequences found in this sample. The chain joins TRBV4-3 to TRBJ1-1; D is ambiguous. The V and J ends lost 0 bases and 2 bases respectively, with 4 bases between them. The CDR3 totals 13 residues. Looked up from germline, CDR1 is LGHNA and CDR2 is YSLEER. The CDR3 protein is CASSQDKNTEAFF. CDR3 in DNA: TGCGCCAGCAGCCAAGATAAAAACACTGAAGCTTTCTTT.

This clone was seen a few times. This rearrangement joins TRBV5-1 to TRBJ2-7; 8 nucleotides match TRBD2. Trimming cost V 0 bases and J 4 bases; bases outside gene matches: 3. The CDR3 has 14 amino acids. Germline lookup yields CDR1 SGHRS and CDR2 YFSETQ. The CDR3 coding sequence is TGCGCCAGCAGCTTGGTTTTAGCGGGGTACGAGCAGTACTTC. As protein: CASSLVLAGYEQYF.

The rearrangement links TRBV7-2 to TRBJ2-5; TRBD2 is a possible D gene (7 bases). The CDR3 runs 14 residues. The germline V gene encodes CDR1 SGHTA and CDR2 FQGNSA. Trimming stripped 5 bases from V and 4 bases from J, with 14 bases between. As DNA, the CDR3 is TGTGCCAGCAGCGAACCGGGGGGCGGAGAGACCCAGTACTTC. This sequence encodes CASSEPGGGETQYF.

The table lists this clone with a few counts. V gene TRBV15 combines with J gene TRBJ2-1; 8 nucleotides line up with TRBD2. After removal of 1 base from V and 4 bases from J, the junction contained 0 bases not matched to a gene. From germline, CDR1 is LNHNV and CDR2 YYDKDF (reference sequence). This CDR3 spans 14 amino acids. CDR3 nucleotides: TGTGCCACCAGCAGAGTAGCGGGGTACAATGAGCAGTTCTTC. Protein: CATSRVAGYNEQFF.

This clone was picked up a small number of times. The genes are TRBV28 and TRBJ2-7; 8 bases are shared with TRBD1. Germline-derived CDR1 and CDR2 are MDHEN and SYDVKM. The V and J ends lost 6 bases and 4 bases, in that order; junction bases with no gene match: 11. The CDR3 spans 15 residues. CDR3 bases: TGTGCCAGCAGATGGGCCGGGACAGGCAATTACGAGCAGTACTTC. This encodes CASRWAGTGNYEQYF.